This entry concerns a single T cell receptor (beta chain). The antigen remains unidentified. The sample belongs to a study of cytomegalovirus exposure and HLA in healthy donors. General study findings and limits: In a later analysis, most CMV-associated TCR beta chains appeared HLA-restricted.

Regarding donors, all were healthy bone marrow donors. The primer mix had 60 Vbeta and 13 Jbeta primers. Some clones are missing from TCRdb's copy, which holds only in-frame ones; the method was immunoSEQ multiplex PCR. The data hold about 240,000 clones, with roughly 80% observed a single time. This CDR3 has 14 amino acids. The germline V and J ends were trimmed by 5 bases and 3 bases, with 14 bases remaining between them. The germline V gene encodes CDR1 SQVTM and CDR2 ANQGSEA. The sequenced sample was PBMCs. This receptor was taken from a woman aged 40 to 55 in good health and CMV-seropositive. V gene TRBV29-1 combines with J gene TRBJ1-5, with D possibly being TRBD1 (6 bases). CDR3 nucleotide sequence: TGCAGCGTTAGCACAGGGAGATTCAATCAGCCCCAGCATTTT. Translated, it gives CSVSTGRFNQPQHF.